This T cell receptor (beta chain) was documented in a study of CD8+ T cells in alopecia areata. The germline V gene has CDR1 MNHEY and CDR2 SMNVEV (reference sequence). Trimming removed 3 bases from V and 13 bases from J, with 22 bases in between. The CDR3 contains 16 residues. In each case, RNA was isolated and then reverse transcribed into cDNA as the sequencing template. This table comes from immunoSEQ multiplex PCR, and its TCRdb copy is limited to in-frame clones, with some not included. In the table there are around 150,000 clones, 82% of which are singletons. Noted treatment: oral pan-JAK inhibitor, 5-10 mg twice daily.

V usage is TRBV27 and J usage is TRBJ1-6; a weak D match, TRBD1 (5 bases). This sequence was found in a human donor with alopecia areata. The input for sequencing was CD8+ T cells sorted from blood, taken at week 4, from a patient treated with tofacitinib. CDR3 protein: CASSFSNPGPGRPLHF. The CDR3 region has the DNA TGTGCCAGCAGTTTCAGTAACCCGGGGCCCGGACGGCCCCTCCACTTT.